The next 31 T cell receptor beta chains were all read from a single sample in a study of blood T cell repertoires in COVID-19. TCRdb's table, derived via immunoSEQ multiplex PCR, lists solely in-frame clones and lacks some. Among around 120,000 clones, roughly 89% were seen once, and the ten largest hold 3.5% to 4%. Specimen: peripheral blood. These receptors all stem from a woman aged 60-70 years with COVID-19, enrolled during active disease.

The chain couples TRBV19 to TRBJ2-2; D possibly corresponds to TRBD2 (6 bases). The germline V and J ends were trimmed by 5 bases and 5 bases, with 18 bases remaining between them. The CDR3 runs to 16 residues. Germline assignment: CDR1 LNHDA and CDR2 SQIVND (reference sequence). This chain's CDR3 is CASSSPGFGGTGELFF. In nucleotides, the CDR3 is TGTGCCAGTAGTTCCCCGGGGTTCGGGGGAACCGGGGAGCTGTTTTTT.

The rearrangement links TRBV12-5 to TRBJ2-5; 10 bases align to TRBD2. The CDR3 runs 13 residues. Germline assignment: CDR1 LGHNT and CDR2 FRNRAP. V gave up 6 bases and J gave up 4 bases; unmatched junction bases: 2. CDR3 sequence (DNA): TGTGCTAGTGGCAGACTAGCGGGAGAGACCCAGTACTTC. It encodes CASGRLAGETQYF.

Remarks on this clone: One end of the junction fails to match germline, which may point to a read error. The rearrangement links TRBV11-2 to TRBJ1-2, with D possibly TRBD1 on 5 matching bases. The CDR3 spans 12 residues. CDR1 is SGHAT and CDR2 is FQNNGV in the germline V gene. The CDR3 sequence: CASSPPSGREVF. The DNA of the CDR3 is TGTGCCAGCAGCCCCCCCTCGGGCAGGGAAGTCTTC.

CDR3 sequence reads: CSVDQGTDTQYF. CDR3 coding DNA: TGCAGCGTTGACCAGGGTACAGATACGCAGTATTTT. The chain combines TRBV29-1 with TRBJ2-3; possible D gene TRBD1, 5 bases. Germline V gives CDR1 SQVTM, CDR2 ANQGSEA. The ends were cut back, 3 bases at V and 3 bases at J, with 7 bases in the middle. The CDR3 is 12 residues long.

The count of this clone is one. The chain employs TRBV4-2 and TRBJ1-4; maybe TRBD1 (5 bases). The length of the CDR3 is 16 residues. Trimming cost V 3 bases and J 0 bases, with 11 bases left between them. Germline V gene lookup returns CDR1 LGHNA and CDR2 YNFKEQ. CDR3 sequence: CASSQSPGPTNEKLFF. For the CDR3, the DNA is TGTGCCAGCAGCCAGTCCCCAGGGCCAACTAATGAAAAACTGTTTTTT.

The V call is TRBV7-9, the J call TRBJ2-1, with TRBD2 matching 8 bases. CDR1 and CDR2 from the germline V gene are SEHNR and FQNEAQ (reference sequence). V shed 6 bases and J 4 bases; nucleotides not matched to a gene: 8. The CDR3 has 15 residues. Here the CDR3 reads CASRETGGRYNEQFF. The CDR3 DNA sequence: TGTGCCAGCAGGGAGACGGGGGGGCGATACAATGAGCAGTTCTTC.

V gene TRBV7-2 combines with J gene TRBJ2-1; possibly TRBD1 for D (5 bases). The length of the CDR3 is 12 residues. The germline V and J ends were trimmed by 5 bases and 3 bases, with 5 bases remaining between them. Germline V gene sequence: CDR1 SGHTA, CDR2 FQGNSA. In DNA, the CDR3 is TGTGCCAGCAGCGACAGCTACAATGAGCAGTTCTTC. Protein product: CASSDSYNEQFF.

The V gene is TRBV28, the J gene TRBJ2-1; 10 positions match TRBD1. This CDR3 has 16 residues. V dropped 6 bases and J dropped 9; count of bases not matched to a gene: 14. Germline CDR1 is MDHEN and CDR2 is SYDVKM. CDR3 in amino acids: CASRITGTGVVAEQFF. The CDR3 nucleotides are TGTGCCAGCAGGATTACCGGGACAGGGGTAGTCGCTGAGCAGTTCTTC.

V gene TRBV11-1 combines with J gene TRBJ1-2, with 11 nucleotides matching TRBD1. The CDR3 covers 13 residues. Germline CDR1 reads SGHAT; CDR2 reads FQDESV (reference sequence). The ends lost 5 bases at V and 8 bases at J; junction bases unmatched: 4. The CDR3 is CASSPGQGAGYTF. Written as DNA, the CDR3 is TGTGCCAGCAGCCCAGGACAGGGGGCGGGCTACACCTTC.

The table lists this clone with a few counts. The chain has TRBV12-5 and TRBJ1-1; no reliable D call. Germline assignment: CDR1 LGHNT and CDR2 FRNRAP. CDR3 size: 13 residues. V was shortened by 1 base and J by 1 base, with 4 bases between the two germline ends. The CDR3 sequence is CASGLGANTEAFF. The CDR3 DNA sequence: TGTGCTAGTGGTTTGGGCGCGAACACTGAAGCTTTCTTT.

V is TRBV19 and J is TRBJ2-2, with D maybe TRBD2 (6 bases). This CDR3 contains 15 residues. V was trimmed by 4 bases and J by 7 bases, leaving 16 bases between them. Germline lookup yields CDR1 LNHDA and CDR2 SQIVND (reference sequence). CDR3 DNA: TGTGCCAGTAGTAACGGGCAGGGAGGAGTCGGGGAGCTGTTTTTT. Protein product: CASSNGQGGVGELFF.

The V call is TRBV5-4, the J call TRBJ1-2, with TRBD1 matching over 10 bases. The length of the CDR3 is 14 residues. CDR1 is SGHNT, CDR2 YYREEE, per germline (reference sequence). J was trimmed by 7 bases and V by 0 bases; bases with no gene match: 3. CDR3 in amino acids: CASSLAGQGGGYTF. Here the CDR3 DNA reads TGTGCCAGCAGCTTGGCCGGACAGGGGGGTGGCTACACCTTC.

This chain connects TRBV7-2 to TRBJ1-1; 9 positions agree with TRBD1. Germline CDR1 and CDR2: SGHTA and FQGNSA. Trimming took 3 bases from V and 6 from J; bases not matched to a gene: 8. This CDR3 has 15 amino acids. CDR3 sequence reads: CASSLSGQGVSEAFF. The DNA of the CDR3 is TGTGCCAGCAGCTTGTCGGGACAGGGAGTTTCTGAAGCTTTCTTT.

The chain employs TRBV9 and TRBJ2-7; weak D call: TRBD2 (7 bases). CDR1 and CDR2 (germline): SGDLS, YYNGEE. This CDR3 is 16 amino acids long. Trimming took off 3 bases at V and 0 bases at J, with 16 bases between the two ends. CDR3 amino acids: CASSDWGRTSSYEQYF. CDR3 DNA: TGTGCCAGCAGCGATTGGGGGCGGACTAGCTCCTACGAGCAGTACTTC.

This sequence joins TRBV5-1 and TRBJ2-7; maybe TRBD2 (6 bases). Looked up from germline, CDR1 is SGHRS and CDR2 is YFSETQ. The CDR3 has 16 residues. The ends were cut back, 0 bases at V and 0 bases at J, with 13 bases in the middle. The CDR3 spells CASSLAQGGSSYEQYF. Written as DNA, the CDR3 is TGCGCCAGCAGCTTGGCCCAGGGAGGAAGCTCCTACGAGCAGTACTTC.

The gene calls are TRBV19 and TRBJ2-3; TRBD1 agrees at 7 bases. The CDR3 is 16 amino acids. The germline CDR1 and CDR2 sequences are LNHDA and SQIVND (reference sequence). V was pared by 2 bases and J by 0 bases, with 5 bases of the junction left unmatched. CDR3 sequence: CASSILTGASTDTQYF. Written as DNA, the CDR3 is TGTGCCAGTAGTATATTAACAGGGGCTAGCACAGATACGCAGTATTTT.

V is TRBV16 and J is TRBJ1-5; TRBD1 might be the D (5 bases). Germline assignment: CDR1 KGHSY and CDR2 FQNENV. Between the trimmed V and J ends, which lost 6 bases and 3 bases, there was a span of 15 bases. The CDR3 length is 15 residues. The DNA for the CDR3 is TGTGCCAGCAGACGGCGAACAGGAGACAATCAGCCCCAGCATTTT. This codes for CASRRRTGDNQPQHF.

Written as DNA, the CDR3 is TGTGCCAGCAGCTTAGGAATGGACAGGAGAAGTTCCTACAATGAGCAGTTCTTC. Residues: CASSLGMDRRSSYNEQFF. The rearrangement uses TRBV7-2 and TRBJ2-1; TRBD1 matches 7 bases. Trimming removed 1 base from V and 1 base from J; junction bases left unmatched: 10. Germline CDR1 and CDR2: SGHTA and FQGNSA. This CDR3 is built from 18 residues.

The J gene is TRBJ1-2, the V gene TRBV19; TRBD1 agrees at 8 bases. Per germline, CDR1 LNHDA and CDR2 SQIVND (reference sequence). V trimming: 9 bases; J trimming: 1 base; junction bases outside the gene matches: 16. The CDR3 totals 17 residues. Here the CDR3 reads CARSPRTGKKVNYGYTF. DNA for the CDR3: TGTGCCAGGTCCCCCCGGACAGGGAAAAAAGTTAACTATGGCTACACCTTC.

As DNA, the CDR3 is TGTGCCAGCAGCTTGGACGACACCGCAAACTATGGCTACACCTTC. Residues: CASSLDDTANYGYTF. The rearrangement links TRBV5-6 to TRBJ1-2; D unresolved. Germline values: CDR1 SGHDT, CDR2 YYEEEE. V gave up 0 bases and J gave up 2 bases, with 11 bases separating them. This CDR3 is built from 15 residues.

V usage is TRBV11-1 and J usage is TRBJ2-7, with 7 positions matching TRBD1. The CDR3 sequence is 15 residues long. Unmatched junction bases numbered 10, after V lost 4 bases and J lost 4 bases. CDR1 and CDR2 (germline): SGHAT, FQDESV (reference sequence). CDR3 amino acids: CASSSTRGWVYEQYF. Written as DNA, the CDR3 is TGTGCCAGCAGCTCGACCAGGGGGTGGGTGTACGAGCAGTACTTC. The complete variable domain, with remaining parts taken from reference TRBV11-1 and TRBJ2-7, reads EAEVAQSPRYKITEKSQAVAFWCDPISGHATLYWYRQILGQGPELLVQFQDESVVDDSQLPKDRFSAERLKGVDSTLKIQPAELGDSAMYLCASSSTRGWVYEQYFGPGTRLTVT.

This chain joins TRBV7-3 and TRBJ2-3; 10 positions agree with TRBD1. This CDR3 is 15 amino acids long. With V trimmed by 1 base and J by 5 bases, 3 bases remained unmatched. In germline, CDR1 is SGHTA, CDR2 FQGTGA. As DNA, the CDR3 is TGTGCCAGCAGCTTAATGGGACAGGGGTTAGATACGCAGTATTTT. This gives the protein CASSLMGQGLDTQYF.

This rearrangement joins TRBV15 to TRBJ2-3; 9 nucleotides align to TRBD2. CDR3 length equals 17 residues. J gave up 4 bases and V 2 bases, and 10 bases lay outside the gene matches. Germline lookup yields CDR1 LNHNV and CDR2 YYDKDF (reference sequence). CDR3 residues: CATSRRSQTSGADTQYF. CDR3 nucleotide sequence: TGTGCCACCAGCAGACGTTCCCAGACTAGCGGCGCAGATACGCAGTATTTT.

The chain joins TRBV7-3 to TRBJ1-1, with a possible D match to TRBD1 (5 bases). Per the germline V gene, CDR1 is SGHTA and CDR2 is FQGTGA. Trimming stripped 2 bases from V and 0 bases from J, with 19 bases between. This CDR3 has 18 amino acids. CDR3 DNA: TGTGCCAGCAGCTTATTTTCCATTGGAGGGGCGATGAACACTGAAGCTTTCTTT. Residues: CASSLFSIGGAMNTEAFF.

The chain recombines TRBV6-5 with TRBJ1-6, with 9 nucleotides matching TRBD1. The CDR3 runs 15 residues. The V segment lost 6 bases and the J segment 5 bases; nucleotides outside the gene matches: 5. From germline, CDR1 is MNHEY and CDR2 SVGAGI. The CDR3 loop is CASSPGQGNNSPLHF. The CDR3 DNA reads TGTGCCAGCAGCCCAGGACAGGGGAATAATTCACCCCTCCACTTT.

The V call is TRBV7-2, the J call TRBJ2-1; D not certain. In germline, CDR1 is SGHTA, CDR2 FQGNSA. CDR3 length: 13 residues. With 1 base removed from V and 12 bases from J, the gap between germline ends came to 13 bases. CDR3 sequence: CASSLVSGEVQFF. The CDR3 nucleotides read TGTGCCAGCAGCTTAGTTTCGGGTGAGGTGCAGTTCTTC.

This rearrangement joins TRBV30 to TRBJ2-3; TRBD1 matches at 12 bases. Germline-derived CDR1 and CDR2 are GTSNPN and SVGIG (reference sequence). The CDR3 sequence is 13 residues long. The CDR3 loop is CAHQGQGAGTQYF. CDR3 coding DNA: TGTGCTCATCAGGGACAGGGGGCGGGTACGCAGTATTTT.

The V call is TRBV6-5, the J call TRBJ1-5; D is possibly TRBD1 (6 bases). This CDR3 is built from 15 residues. Germline V CDR1 and CDR2: MNHEY, SVGAGI. V lost 7 bases, J lost 2 bases, and 15 bases lay in between. The CDR3 spells CASNFIAGGNQPQHF. The DNA for the CDR3 is TGTGCCAGCAATTTCATCGCAGGGGGCAATCAGCCCCAGCATTTT.

J is TRBJ2-7 and V is TRBV7-9, with 9 bases identical to TRBD1. This CDR3 is 14 amino acids long. Germline V gene data show CDR1 as SEHNR and CDR2 as FQNEAQ (reference sequence). V shed 5 bases, J shed 2 bases, and the junction held 4 bases outside the gene matches. Here the CDR3 DNA reads TGTGCCAGCAGCCCAGGACAGGGGCCCTACGAGCAGTACTTC. It encodes CASSPGQGPYEQYF.

The chain carries TRBV18 and TRBJ2-3; 7 bases agree with TRBD1. CDR1 KGHSH and CDR2 LQKENI come from the germline V gene. J lost 2 bases, V lost 6 bases, and 5 bases had no gene match. This CDR3 region has 14 residues. Here the CDR3 DNA reads TGTGCCAGCTCTCCCGGGACAGTCACAGATACGCAGTATTTT. Protein: CASSPGTVTDTQYF. The full variable domain, rest sourced from reference TRBV18 and TRBJ2-3, is NAGVMQNPRHLVRRRGQEARLRCSPMKGHSHVYWYRQLPEEGLKFMVYLQKENIIDESGMPKERFSAEFPKEGPSILRIQQVVRGDSAAYFCASSPGTVTDTQYFGPGTRLTVL.

V and J are TRBV7-9 and TRBJ1-1, with D unclear. The CDR3 spans 12 residues. From germline, CDR1 is SEHNR and CDR2 FQNEAQ (reference sequence). V was pared by 5 bases and J by 4 bases, with 8 bases between. CDR3 residues: CASSLISTEAFF. As DNA, the CDR3 is TGTGCCAGCAGCCTTATCAGCACTGAAGCTTTCTTT.